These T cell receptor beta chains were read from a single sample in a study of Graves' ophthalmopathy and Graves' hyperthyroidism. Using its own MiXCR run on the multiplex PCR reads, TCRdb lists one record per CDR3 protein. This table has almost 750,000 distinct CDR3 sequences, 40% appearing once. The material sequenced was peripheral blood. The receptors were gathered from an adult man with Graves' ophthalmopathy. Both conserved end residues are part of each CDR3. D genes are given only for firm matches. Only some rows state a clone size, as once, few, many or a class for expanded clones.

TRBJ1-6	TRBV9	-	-	TGTGCCAGCAGTTTCGACAACAGGAACCCGACTTATAATTCACCCCTCCACTTT	CASSFDNRNPTYNSPLHF
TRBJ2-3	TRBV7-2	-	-	TGTGCCAGCAGGTACTACCGGGAAGAGTATACGCAGTATTTT	CASRYYREEYTQYF
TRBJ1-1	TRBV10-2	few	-	TGTGCCAGCAGTTCCTTTGGGAACACTGAAGCTTTCTTT	CASSSFGNTEAFF
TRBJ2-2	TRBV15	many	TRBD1	TGTGCCACCAGCAGTGGACAGGGGGGCACCGGGGAGCTGTTTTTT	CATSSGQGGTGELFF
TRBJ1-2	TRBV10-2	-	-	TGCGCCAGCAGTGACCCAGCTAACTATGGCTACACCTTC	CASSDPANYGYTF
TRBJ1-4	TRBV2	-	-	TGTGCCAGCAGTGAACGGTCGGCGGGCAGAAAAACTGTTTTT	CASSERSAGRKTVF
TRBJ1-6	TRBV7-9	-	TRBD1	TGTGCCAGCAGGAGACAGGGAATTCCCGGGACCTTACGTTCACCCCTCCACTTT	CASRRQGIPGTLRSPLHF
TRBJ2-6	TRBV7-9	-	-	TGTGCCAGCAGCGTAGCCAGGGCAAACGTCCTGACTTTC	CASSVARANVLTF
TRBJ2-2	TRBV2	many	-	TGTGCCAGCAGTGTTTCCCCTTCGAACACCGGGGAGCTGTTTTTT	CASSVSPSNTGELFF
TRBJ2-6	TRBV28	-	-	TGTGCCAGCCAAAACCCCGGGGCCAACGTCCTGACTTTC	CASQNPGANVLTF
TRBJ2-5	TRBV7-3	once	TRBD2	TGTGCCAGCAGCAACCCCGGGGGGGAGACCCAGTACTTC	CASSNPGGETQYF
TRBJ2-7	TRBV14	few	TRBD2	TGTGCCAGCAGTCCTCATGGACTAGCGGGAGGGTTCGAGCAGTACTTC	CASSPHGLAGGFEQYF
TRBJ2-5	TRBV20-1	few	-	TGCAGTGCTAGCCTTCTCTACGAGGGGGGAAGTAAAGAGACCCAGTACTTC	CSASLLYEGGSKETQYF
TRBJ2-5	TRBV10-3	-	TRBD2	TGTGCCAGCAGTGAGGAGCGGGGGGGTGAGACCCAGGACTTC	CASSEERGGETQDF
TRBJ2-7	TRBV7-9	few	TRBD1	TGTGCCAGCAGCTTGACAGGGGACCCCTACGAGCAGTACTTC	CASSLTGDPYEQYF
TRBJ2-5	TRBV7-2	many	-	TGTGCCAGCAGCTTATCCGGAACAGTCCAAGAGACCCAGTACTTC	CASSLSGTVQETQYF
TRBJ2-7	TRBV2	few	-	TGTGCCAGCAGTTTAACAGGGCAGAGAGGCAGCGAGCAGTACTTC	CASSLTGQRGSEQYF
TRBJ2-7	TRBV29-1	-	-	TGCAGCGTCGGGGAGGGGGTGGCGAGTGAGCAGTACTTC	CSVGEGVASEQYF
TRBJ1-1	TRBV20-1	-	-	TGCAGTGCTAGTATCCCGGTGAACACTGAAGCTTTCTTT	CSASIPVNTEAFF
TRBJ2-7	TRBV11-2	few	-	TGTGCCAGCAGCCCGGAAGCCGACTGGACATTCTCCGAGCAGTACTTC	CASSPEADWTFSEQYF
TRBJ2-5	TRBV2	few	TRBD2	TGTGCCAGCAGTGAAGCCCCTACTAGCGGGGGGGGGACCCAGTACTTC	CASSEAPTSGGGTQYF
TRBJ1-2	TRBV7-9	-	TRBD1	TGTGCCAGCAGCTCCGTGGGACAGGGGTTAGGCAACACCTTC	CASSSVGQGLGNTF
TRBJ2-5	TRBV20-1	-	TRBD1	TGCAGTGCACCAACAGGGGGCCGGGAGACCCAGTACTTC	CSAPTGGRETQYF
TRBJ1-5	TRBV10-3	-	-	TGTGCCAGTACGCAGGGCAGCAATCAGCCCCAGCATTTT	CASTQGSNQPQHF
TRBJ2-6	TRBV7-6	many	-	TGTGCCAGCAGCTTAGGTGGGATCGGGGCCAACGTCCTGACTTTC	CASSLGGIGANVLTF
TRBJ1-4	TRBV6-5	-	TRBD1	TGTGCCAGCAGTTTTCGACAGGGCGGTGAAAAACTGTTTTTT	CASSFRQGGEKLFF
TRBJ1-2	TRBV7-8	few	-	TGTGCCAGCAGCTTAGGGGTAGCCTTTAGGTATGGCTACACCTTC	CASSLGVAFRYGYTF
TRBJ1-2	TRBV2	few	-	TGTGCCAGCAGTTTGAGGCCCTCCGCAGGTGGCTACACCTTC	CASSLRPSAGGYTF
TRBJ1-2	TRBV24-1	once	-	TGTGCCACCAGTGACTCCGGGGGCCCTTGGGGCTACACCTTC	CATSDSGGPWGYTF
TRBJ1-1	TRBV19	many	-	TGTGCCAGTAGTCCTCAACTGAACACTGAAGCTTTCTTT	CASSPQLNTEAFF
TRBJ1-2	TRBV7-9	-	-	TGTGCCAGCAGCTCGACATCAAGGGGGAACTATGGCTACACCTTC	CASSSTSRGNYGYTF
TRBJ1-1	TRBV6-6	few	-	TGTGCCAGCAGAATGGACAGAGTGACGAACACTGAAGCTTTCTTT	CASRMDRVTNTEAFF
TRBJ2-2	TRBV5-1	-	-	TGTGCCAGCAGCCCCAGTGGGTCGGAGGCCCCCGGGGAGCTGTTTTTT	CASSPSGSEAPGELFF
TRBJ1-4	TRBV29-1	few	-	TGCAGCGGCGGGCAGAATAATGAAAAACTGTTTTTT	CSGGQNNEKLFF
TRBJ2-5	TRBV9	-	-	TGTGCCAGCAGCGTAGTTTCAGGACAAGAGACCCAGTACTTC	CASSVVSGQETQYF
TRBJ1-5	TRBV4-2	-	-	TGTGCCAGCACTGGTCTTAGGTTGGACAGTCCTTGTCAGCCCCAGCATTTT	CASTGLRLDSPCQPQHF
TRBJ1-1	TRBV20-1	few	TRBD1	TGCAGTGCGCCTTCGGGACAGGGCTTCTCTGAAGCTTTCTTT	CSAPSGQGFSEAFF
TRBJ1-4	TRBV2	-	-	TGTGCCAGCAGTTTATCCCTCGGTGGGGGGGCTTCTGGAGAAAAACTGTTTTTT	CASSLSLGGGASGEKLFF
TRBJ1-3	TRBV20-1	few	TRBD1	TGCAGTGCTTGGGACAGGGGGCTTTTGGGCTCTGGAAACACCATATATTTT	CSAWDRGLLGSGNTIYF
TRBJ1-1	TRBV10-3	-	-	TGTGCCATCAGGGGTTCGGGGAACACTGAAGCTTTCTTT	CAIRGSGNTEAFF
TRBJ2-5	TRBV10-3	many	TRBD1	TGTGCCATCAGAAGGACAGGGGCGTCCGAGACCCAGTACTTC	CAIRRTGASETQYF
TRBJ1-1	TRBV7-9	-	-	TGTGCCAGCAGTTCGGGGCCTTATGAAGCTTTCTTT	CASSSGPYEAFF
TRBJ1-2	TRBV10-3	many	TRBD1	TGTGCCATCAGTGATGTATTGAGGGGGCGACAATATGGCTACACCTTC	CAISDVLRGRQYGYTF
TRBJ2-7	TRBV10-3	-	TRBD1	TGTGCCAGCAGTTTTGGGACAGCAAACTACGAGCAGTACTTC	CASSFGTANYEQYF
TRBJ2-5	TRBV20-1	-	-	TGCAGTGCTAGAGAACAGCGGGTTGGGCTGGCCCAGTACTTC	CSAREQRVGLAQYF
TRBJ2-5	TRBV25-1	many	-	TGTGCCAGCAGTGATCAGGGGCCTCAAGGGGAGACCCAGTACTTC	CASSDQGPQGETQYF
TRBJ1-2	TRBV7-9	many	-	TGTGCCAGCAGCGCGGTGGACAGCAACTATGGCTACACCTTC	CASSAVDSNYGYTF
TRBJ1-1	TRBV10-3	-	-	TGTGCCATCAGTGAGTCAGAAGGGGCCTTCTTT	CAISESEGAFF
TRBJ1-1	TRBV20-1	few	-	TGCAGTGCTCTCGGGGTGGCCAACACTGAAGCTTTCTTT	CSALGVANTEAFF
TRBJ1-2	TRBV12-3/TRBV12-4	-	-	TGTGCCAGCAGTTACAAGGACAGATTTTATGGCTACACCTTC	CASSYKDRFYGYTF
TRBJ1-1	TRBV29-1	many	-	TGCAGCGTCCGGACACCCTGGGACACTGAAGCTTTCTTT	CSVRTPWDTEAFF
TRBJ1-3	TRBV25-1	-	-	TGTGCCAGCAGTGATCTGGCAGAGAACACCATATATTTT	CASSDLAENTIYF
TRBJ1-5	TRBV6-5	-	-	TGTGCCAGCAGCTCGGGGGGCCAGGGTCAGCCCCAGCATTTT	CASSSGGQGQPQHF
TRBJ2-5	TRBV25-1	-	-	TGTGCCAGCAGTGATAGTGCCGGGGCGCGGGAGACCCAGTACTTC	CASSDSAGARETQYF
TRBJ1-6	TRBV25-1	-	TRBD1	TGTGCCAGCAGTTTAACCCCGACAGGGTTAAGTAATTCACCCCTCCACTTT	CASSLTPTGLSNSPLHF